These 20 T cell receptor beta chains were all obtained from the same sample, sequenced in a study of T cell changes during pregnancy in multiple sclerosis. Clones were read by immunoSEQ multiplex PCR, and TCRdb kept only the in-frame ones, dropping some. The top ten clones hold around 0.92% of a sample with roughly 100,000 clones, 85% to 95% of them seen once. Material: peripheral blood, obtained after pregnancy. Source of these receptors: a female donor with multiple sclerosis, enrolled in a pregnancy study.

The V gene is TRBV19, the J gene TRBJ2-4; tentative D call: TRBD2 (7 bases). The CDR3 covers 18 residues. From germline, CDR1 is LNHDA and CDR2 SQIVND (reference sequence). The V end lost 6 bases, the J end lost 0 bases, and 21 bases lay between the germline ends. The CDR3 region is CASSYREGTSLAKNIQYF. The CDR3 DNA is TGTGCCAGTAGCTACAGGGAGGGTACGTCTCTAGCCAAAAACATTCAGTACTTC.

This rearrangement joins TRBV15 to TRBJ2-5, with a weak D call TRBD2 (6 bases). Germline values: CDR1 LNHNV, CDR2 YYDKDF (reference sequence). V was trimmed by 1 base and J by 5 bases, leaving 14 bases between them. The CDR3 totals 15 residues. CDR3 nucleotide sequence: TGTGCCACCAGCAGAGGTGGAGGGGTGGGCGAGACCCAGTACTTC. Translated: CATSRGGGVGETQYF. Full variable domain (rest looked up from reference TRBV15 and TRBJ2-5): DAMVIQNPRYQVTQFGKPVTLSCSQTLNHNVMYWYQQKSSQAPKLLFHYYDKDFNNEADTPDNFQSRRPNTSFCFLDIRSPGLGDTAMYLCATSRGGGVGETQYFGPGTRLLVL.

The chain recombines TRBV5-1 with TRBJ2-5; maybe TRBD1 (6 bases). The CDR3 length is 16 residues. V gave up 2 bases and J gave up 3 bases, with 17 bases separating them. Germline V gives CDR1 SGHRS, CDR2 YFSETQ. The CDR3 here is CASSFGAGAREETQYF. The CDR3 coding sequence is TGCGCCAGCAGCTTTGGGGCAGGGGCCAGGGAAGAGACCCAGTACTTC.

The genes are TRBV14 and TRBJ1-2, with a tentative D call TRBD1 (5 bases). Germline V gene data show CDR1 as SGHDN and CDR2 as FVKESK. V was shortened by 1 base and J by 7 bases, with 13 bases between the two germline ends. This CDR3 has 14 amino acids. The CDR3 protein is CASSQGTYRFGYTF. CDR3 DNA sequence: TGTGCCAGCAGCCAAGGGACGTACAGGTTTGGCTACACCTTC.

The chain links TRBV18 to TRBJ1-1, with 10 bases aligning to TRBD1. The J segment lost 4 bases and the V segment lost 4 bases, leaving 9 bases of the junction unmatched. Per the germline V gene, CDR1 is KGHSH and CDR2 is LQKENI. The length of the CDR3 is 16 residues. In nucleotides, the CDR3 is TGTGCCAGCTCACGTAAGACAGGGGGCATGGGCACTGAAGCTTTCTTT. Protein sequence: CASSRKTGGMGTEAFF.

This clone was observed a few times. The chain couples TRBV6-1 to TRBJ2-2; 9 bases are a match to TRBD2. J lost 1 base, V lost 4 bases, and 4 bases had no gene match. Germline V gene sequence: CDR1 MNHNS, CDR2 SASEGT. The CDR3 has 16 amino acids. The CDR3 nucleotides read TGTGCCAGCAGTGCCTTAGCGGGGGTGAACACCGGGGAGCTGTTTTTT. Encoded protein: CASSALAGVNTGELFF.

In the case of this clone: Other DNA sequences of this sample code for an identical CDR3. The chain uses TRBV28 and TRBJ2-7; D is possibly TRBD2 (5 bases). The CDR3 contains 14 residues. Germline lookup yields CDR1 MDHEN and CDR2 SYDVKM. V was clipped by 2 bases and J by 0 bases, with 8 bases between them. In DNA, the CDR3 is TGTGCCAGCAGTTTAACTGGGAGCTCCTACGAGCAGTACTTC. This translates into CASSLTGSSYEQYF. The complete variable domain, with remaining parts taken from reference TRBV28 and TRBJ2-7, reads DVKVTQSSRYLVKRTGEKVFLECVQDMDHENMFWYRQDPGLGLRLIYFSYDVKMKEKGDIPEGYSVSREKKERFSLILESASTNQTSMYLCASSLTGSSYEQYFGPGTRLTVT.

This clone was recorded only once. The genes are TRBV5-8 and TRBJ2-7, with 10 bases fitting TRBD2. Per the germline V gene, CDR1 is SGHTS and CDR2 is YDEGEE. The CDR3 has 13 residues. V was clipped by 7 bases and J by 3 bases; unmatched bases: 4. CDR3 DNA: TGTGCCAGCGTAGCGGGAGGTCTCTACGAGCAGTACTTC. Its protein is CASVAGGLYEQYF.

The rearrangement links TRBV5-4 to TRBJ2-3; 11 bases are shared with TRBD2. The trim removed 6 bases at V and 2 bases at J, leaving 5 bases unmatched. The CDR3 runs 15 residues. Germline-derived CDR1 and CDR2 are SGHNT and YYREEE (reference sequence). The CDR3 DNA follows: TGTGCCAGCACCGAGACTAGCGGGGTCACAGATACGCAGTATTTT. Translated: CASTETSGVTDTQYF. Filled out from reference TRBV5-4 and TRBJ2-3, the complete variable domain reads ETGVTQSPTHLIKTRGQQVTLRCSSQSGHNTVSWYQQALGQGPQFIFQYYREEENGRGNFPPRFSGLQFPNYSSELNVNALELDDSALYLCASTETSGVTDTQYFGPGTRLTVL.

The V call is TRBV18, the J call TRBJ1-3; 7 bases fit TRBD1. Germline V gives CDR1 KGHSH, CDR2 LQKENI. The CDR3 is 16 residues long. J was trimmed by 0 bases and V by 6 bases; bases with no gene match: 8. CDR3 protein: CASSPRQGYSGNTIYF. The DNA for the CDR3 is TGTGCCAGCTCCCCTCGACAGGGCTACTCTGGAAACACCATATATTTT.

The chain employs TRBV2 and TRBJ2-7; the match to TRBD1 covers 7 bases. This CDR3 contains 13 residues. The J segment lost 6 bases and the V segment lost 3 bases, leaving 5 bases of the junction unmatched. Germline CDR1 reads SNHLY; CDR2 reads FYNNEI. The CDR3 DNA reads TGTGCCAGCAGTGACGACAGGGTAGCCGAGCAGTACTTC. Its translation: CASSDDRVAEQYF.

The chain employs TRBV25-1 and TRBJ1-6; D not certain. Germline CDR1 is MGHDK and CDR2 is SYGVNS. V shed 1 base and J shed 3 bases, with 10 bases lying between them. The CDR3 length is 16 residues. The CDR3 bases are TGTGCCAGCAGTGAATCCCTAGCCTTCTATAATTCACCCCTCCACTTT. Its translation is CASSESLAFYNSPLHF.

V is TRBV9 and J is TRBJ2-7; tentative D call: TRBD2 (5 bases). CDR3 size: 13 residues. Trimming stripped 3 bases from V and 0 bases from J, with 7 bases between. In germline, CDR1 is SGDLS, CDR2 YYNGEE. The CDR3 region has the DNA TGTGCCAGCAGCGCCGGGAACTCCTACGAGCAGTACTTC. It translates to CASSAGNSYEQYF.

The chain employs TRBV4-1 and TRBJ1-5; 9 nucleotides align to TRBD1. This CDR3 spans 15 amino acids. V dropped 2 bases and J dropped 3; count of bases not matched to a gene: 2. Germline V CDR1 and CDR2: MGHRA, YSYEKL. The DNA of the CDR3 is TGCGCCAGCAGCCAATGGGACAGGGTCAATCAGCCCCAGCATTTT. Translating it yields CASSQWDRVNQPQHF.

The rearrangement uses TRBV7-3 and TRBJ2-3, with a weak D call TRBD2 (5 bases). There are 15 residues in the CDR3. The V gene lost 5 bases and the J gene lost 4 bases, with 16 bases spanning the gap. Germline values: CDR1 SGHTA, CDR2 FQGTGA. CDR3 DNA: TGTGCCAGCAGCCCGAGCGGATCTGGGGCAGATACGCAGTATTTT. Its protein is CASSPSGSGADTQYF.

The chain combines TRBV7-6 with TRBJ1-3, with D possibly TRBD1 on 5 matching bases. V lost 5 bases to trimming and J lost 0 bases, with 17 bases between them. In germline, CDR1 is SGHVS, CDR2 FNYEAQ. The CDR3 runs to 17 residues. The CDR3 protein is CASSHRQGRSSGNTIYF. The CDR3 nucleotides are TGTGCCAGCAGCCACCGGCAGGGCCGCAGCTCTGGAAACACCATATATTTT.

This clone has just one count. This chain links TRBV27 with TRBJ2-7; 11 nucleotides agree with TRBD2. The V segment lost 7 bases and the J segment 3 bases; nucleotides outside the gene matches: 14. Germline values: CDR1 MNHEY, CDR2 SMNVEV (reference sequence). The CDR3 length is 17 residues. The DNA of the CDR3 is TGTGCCAGCAAAAGCGGGCTAGCGGGAGGATTAAACTACGAGCAGTACTTC. It specifies CASKSGLAGGLNYEQYF.

The rearrangement links TRBV30 to TRBJ2-5, with D possibly being TRBD2 (6 bases). V dropped 3 bases and J dropped 1 base, with 21 bases sitting between them. The CDR3 is 17 amino acids. CDR1 and CDR2 (germline): GTSNPN, SVGIG (reference sequence). The CDR3 protein is CAWSQAGWAGTQETQYF. The DNA for the CDR3 is TGTGCCTGGAGCCAAGCGGGCTGGGCAGGGACCCAAGAGACCCAGTACTTC.

The chain uses TRBV7-8 and TRBJ2-7; D gene uncertain. The V gene lost 5 bases and the J gene lost 1 base, with 6 bases spanning the gap. Germline CDR1 SGHVS, CDR2 FQNEAQ. The CDR3 extends over 12 amino acids. The CDR3 spells CASSAGSYEQYF. The CDR3 nucleotides read TGTGCCAGCAGCGCCGGGTCCTACGAGCAGTACTTC.

This chain uses TRBV7-9 with TRBJ2-7; D is ambiguous. V gave up 3 bases and J gave up 2 bases, with 5 bases separating them. The V gene's germline CDR1 is SEHNR and CDR2 FQNEAQ (reference sequence). The CDR3 spans 12 residues. DNA of the CDR3: TGTGCCAGCAGCTTCGGTCCCTACGAGCAGTACTTC. This codes for CASSFGPYEQYF.